This T cell receptor (beta chain) was obtained from a study of blood T cell repertoires in COVID-19. The repertoire was sequenced with immunoSEQ multiplex PCR; TCRdb's copy has only in-frame clones and lacks some. Here the sample spans some 49,000 clones, approximately 85% being singletons. The J segment lost 3 bases and the V segment lost 4 bases, leaving 9 bases of the junction unmatched. This CDR3 comprises 17 residues. Per the germline V gene, CDR1 is LGHNA and CDR2 is YNFKEQ. The chain carries TRBV4-2 and TRBJ2-1, with 10 bases that match TRBD2. The specimen sequenced was peripheral blood. The source is a woman aged 60-75 years with acute or convalescent COVID-19. The CDR3 sequence is CASSRGEASGSYNEQFF. CDR3 bases: TGTGCCAGCAGCCGCGGGGAGGCTAGCGGGAGCTACAATGAGCAGTTCTTC.